The 8 T cell receptor beta chains given below trace back to one sample, sequenced in a study of T cell changes during pregnancy in multiple sclerosis. Method: immunoSEQ multiplex PCR; TCRdb's copy keeps in-frame clones and lacks some. The repertoire holds roughly 72,000 clones, with more than 80% as singletons. Sequencing used peripheral blood, obtained in the first trimester of pregnancy. These receptors originate from a female donor in good health, enrolled as a control in a pregnancy study.

The rearrangement uses TRBV14 and TRBJ2-7; 9 bases fit TRBD2. The J segment lost 2 bases and the V segment lost 4 bases, leaving 12 bases of the junction unmatched. Germline lookup yields CDR1 SGHDN and CDR2 FVKESK. This CDR3 contains 17 residues. CDR3 region: CASSLTRSSGMTYEQYF. CDR3 in DNA: TGTGCCAGCAGCCTTACTAGGTCTAGCGGGATGACCTACGAGCAGTACTTC.

The chain carries TRBV27 and TRBJ2-3; D uncertain. CDR1 and CDR2 (germline): MNHEY, SMNVEV (reference sequence). The CDR3 covers 12 residues. V lost 6 bases and J 6 bases, leaving 10 bases between the germline ends. CDR3 sequence (DNA): TGTGCCAGCAGCTCGCCCGGGGATACGCAGTATTTT. Its translation: CASSSPGDTQYF.

The chain carries TRBV10-3 and TRBJ2-7, with 14 nucleotides matching TRBD2. The CDR3 sequence is 15 residues long. With 6 bases clipped from V and 4 bases from J, the junction kept 5 bases outside the gene matches. Germline values: CDR1 ENHRY, CDR2 SYGVKD. The CDR3: CAIRGGLAGVYEQYF. The CDR3 DNA is TGTGCCATCAGGGGGGGACTAGCGGGAGTATACGAGCAGTACTTC.

V is TRBV6-5 and J is TRBJ1-1, with TRBD1 matching 11 bases. The V gene's germline CDR1 is MNHEY and CDR2 SVGAGI. The CDR3 has 15 residues. Trimming cost V 1 base and J 5 bases; bases outside gene matches: 3. CDR3 amino acids: CASSYYGTGGTEAFF. The CDR3 DNA sequence: TGTGCCAGCAGTTACTACGGGACAGGGGGGACTGAAGCTTTCTTT.

The V and J genes are TRBV6-5 and TRBJ2-7; a possible D gene is TRBD1 (5 bases). The CDR3 is made up of 15 amino acids. V lost 2 bases and J lost 0, with 11 bases in between. Germline V CDR1 and CDR2: MNHEY, SVGAGI. CDR3 protein: CASSYGKTVSYEQYF. The CDR3 coding sequence is TGTGCCAGCAGTTACGGGAAGACAGTCTCCTACGAGCAGTACTTC.

A few counts support this clone. The rearrangement joins TRBV2 to TRBJ1-5; D gene uncertain. Germline loops: CDR1 SNHLY, CDR2 FYNNEI. V was shortened by 4 bases and J by 1 base, with 11 bases between the two germline ends. The CDR3 is made up of 15 amino acids. CDR3 residues: CASSVEGRSNQPQHF. The CDR3 nucleotides are TGTGCCAGCAGTGTCGAGGGTAGGAGCAATCAGCCCCAGCATTTT.

The chain joins TRBV5-1 to TRBJ2-1; TRBD2 matches 8 bases. CDR1 is SGHRS and CDR2 is YFSETQ in the germline V gene. Trimming removed 4 bases from V and 5 bases from J; junction bases left unmatched: 17. The length of the CDR3 is 18 residues. The DNA of the CDR3 is TGCGCCAGCAGCCCCACCGGGGGGGTTACAATAAGTGACAATGAGCAGTTCTTC. Amino acids: CASSPTGGVTISDNEQFF.

V is TRBV21-1 and J is TRBJ2-7; the D segment call TRBD1 is taken from the table without a DNA check. TRBV21-1 represents a pseudogene. The CDR3 runs to 14 residues. CDR3 nucleotide sequence: TGTGCCACCAAGGGACAGGTGGGAACCTACGAGCAGTACTTC. Protein sequence: CATKGQVGTYEQYF.